This T cell receptor beta chain was retrieved from a study of monozygotic twins with inflammatory bowel disease. Study results and limitations: A reduction in TCRbeta diversity (inverse Simpson) was seen in IBD patients relative to healthy co-twins.

The CDR3 is made up of 16 amino acids. CDR1 is SGHKS, CDR2 YYEKEE, per germline (reference sequence). Per donor there was one draw, yielding a blood sample of 2 to 3 ml. To note about this clonotype: Its target is not known.

Eight separate reactions per sample served to make cDNA. TCRdb reprocessed the 5' RACE reads and stores each CDR3 protein as one record, lacking DNA. This repertoire includes some 130,000 distinct CDR3 sequences. Sequenced material: blood. J is TRBJ1-1 and V is TRBV5-5. The source of this sequence is a human donor with ulcerative colitis or Crohn's disease, or a healthy co-twin of an affected twin (not recorded which). CDR3 loop: CASSLVPALMNTEAFF.